The 29 T cell receptor beta chains below all came from one sample that was sequenced in a study of T cell responses to AZD1222 COVID-19 vaccine. The assay was immunoSEQ multiplex PCR, and TCRdb's table has in-frame clones only and misses some. Of about 160,000 clones detected, over 75% appear once; the ten largest clones hold about 4.5%. The specimen comprised peripheral blood, sampled 28 days after the second AZD1222 dose. These receptors originate from an adult who received the AZD1222 COVID-19 vaccine.

This chain uses TRBV11-3 with TRBJ2-7, with a weak D call TRBD1 (6 bases). The germline V gene has CDR1 SGHNT and CDR2 YENEEA. Deletions cut 3 bases from V and 4 bases from J, with 10 bases between. This CDR3 has 13 residues. The CDR3 here is CASSFEQGYEQYF. The CDR3 DNA sequence: TGTGCCAGCAGCTTTGAACAGGGATACGAGCAGTACTTC.

This clone was seen a single time. The chain couples TRBV20-1 to TRBJ1-3, with TRBD1 as a possible D gene (5 bases). Per germline, CDR1 DFQATT and CDR2 SNEGSKA (reference sequence). This CDR3 is 11 amino acids long. V was trimmed by 5 bases and J by 8 bases, leaving 10 bases between them. The DNA of the CDR3 is TGCAGTGCTGATTCAGGGTACACCATATATTTT. As protein: CSADSGYTIYF.

The V call is TRBV5-1, the J call TRBJ2-5, with TRBD2 identical over 11 bases. Per the germline V gene, CDR1 is SGHRS and CDR2 is YFSETQ. CDR3 length equals 15 residues. J lost 5 bases, V lost 1 base, and 4 bases had no gene match. This CDR3 is CASSLIAGGRETQYF. The CDR3 DNA is TGCGCCAGCAGCTTGATAGCGGGGGGGCGTGAGACCCAGTACTTC.

The V call is TRBV11-1, the J call TRBJ1-1, with 7 bases matching TRBD1. Germline assignment: CDR1 SGHAT and CDR2 FQDESV (reference sequence). The V and J ends lost 5 bases and 1 base, in that order; junction bases with no gene match: 4. CDR3 length: 14 amino acids. This CDR3 is CASSPGQRNTEAFF. CDR3 coding DNA: TGTGCCAGCAGCCCGGGACAGAGGAACACTGAAGCTTTCTTT. The whole variable domain, filled in from reference TRBV11-1 and TRBJ1-1, reads EAEVAQSPRYKITEKSQAVAFWCDPISGHATLYWYRQILGQGPELLVQFQDESVVDDSQLPKDRFSAERLKGVDSTLKIQPAELGDSAMYLCASSPGQRNTEAFFGQGTRLTVV.

V usage is TRBV7-2 and J usage is TRBJ1-3; TRBD1 aligns across 9 bases. V gave up 2 bases and J gave up 0 bases; unmatched junction bases: 5. This CDR3 region has 17 residues. Germline CDR1 and CDR2: SGHTA and FQGNSA. CDR3 in DNA: TGTGCCAGCAGCTTACAGACAGGGGGATCCTCTGGAAACACCATATATTTT. Translation gives CASSLQTGGSSGNTIYF.

This clone was counted a few times. The CDR3 loop reads CASSQDGDRGHTF. CDR3 DNA sequence: TGCGCCAGCAGCCAAGATGGGGACAGGGGCCACACCTTC. The genes are TRBV4-1 and TRBJ1-2; 10 bases are shared with TRBD1. The CDR3 is 13 residues long. Germline lookup yields CDR1 MGHRA and CDR2 YSYEKL. The trim removed 0 bases at V and 12 bases at J, leaving 4 bases unmatched.

The V call is TRBV6-5, the J call TRBJ1-1, with D hard to call. The CDR3 length is 11 residues. V was shortened by 4 bases and J by 11 bases, with 11 bases between the two germline ends. Germline assignment: CDR1 MNHEY and CDR2 SVGAGI. CDR3 residues: CASSSPGGAFF. CDR3 DNA sequence: TGTGCCAGCAGTTCTCCGGGTGGCGCTTTCTTT.

V gene TRBV7-8 combines with J gene TRBJ1-5, with TRBD1 matching 8 bases. Germline CDR1 is SGHVS and CDR2 is FQNEAQ. V gave up 5 bases and J gave up 1 base; unmatched junction bases: 7. CDR3 length: 16 residues. CDR3 in amino acids: CASSRDGTGSNQPQHF. DNA of the CDR3: TGTGCCAGCAGCCGAGACGGGACAGGAAGCAATCAGCCCCAGCATTTT.

This clone appeared a few times. V usage is TRBV19 and J usage is TRBJ1-3; TRBD1 is a possible D gene (5 bases). The CDR3 has 14 residues. V was shortened by 7 bases and J by 4 bases, with 14 bases between the two germline ends. CDR1 and CDR2 (germline): LNHDA, SQIVND (reference sequence). CDR3 amino acids: CASKKGASGNTIYF. The CDR3, as DNA: TGTGCCAGTAAGAAAGGGGCGTCAGGAAACACCATATATTTT.

This chain uses TRBV7-9 with TRBJ2-3, with D perhaps matching TRBD2 (7 bases). This CDR3 comprises 15 residues. V lost 7 bases and J 0 bases, leaving 14 bases between the germline ends. The germline V gene encodes CDR1 SEHNR and CDR2 FQNEAQ (reference sequence). The CDR3 loop reads CASKGGDLSTDTQYF. CDR3 sequence (DNA): TGTGCCAGCAAAGGGGGGGACTTAAGCACAGATACGCAGTATTTT.

This chain connects TRBV7-6 to TRBJ2-7; D may match TRBD1 or TRBD2 (5 bases each). Germline V gene data show CDR1 as SGHVS and CDR2 as FNYEAQ. V gave up 4 bases and J gave up 6 bases, with 22 bases separating them. The CDR3 sequence is 16 residues long. The CDR3 protein is CASSYRGRGDVGEQYF. CDR3 DNA sequence: TGTGCCAGCAGCTACCGGGGAAGGGGCGACGTGGGCGAGCAGTACTTC.

This chain joins TRBV5-1 and TRBJ1-6; D possibly corresponds to TRBD1 (6 bases). CDR3 size: 16 residues. Deletions cut 7 bases from V and 4 bases from J, with 18 bases between. Germline V gives CDR1 SGHRS, CDR2 YFSETQ. The CDR3 bases are TGCGCCAGCCGCCCCTGGGGGGCAGAATATAATTCACCCCTCCACTTT. Encoded protein: CASRPWGAEYNSPLHF. Together with reference TRBV5-1 and TRBJ1-6, the CDR3 gives the full variable domain: KAGVTQTPRYLIKTRGQQVTLSCSPISGHRSVSWYQQTPGQGLQFLFEYFSETQRNKGNFPGRFSGRQFSNSRSEMNVSTLELGDSALYLCASRPWGAEYNSPLHFGNGTRLTVT.

The chain uses TRBV18 and TRBJ2-3, with 10 bases fitting TRBD1. The germline CDR1 and CDR2 sequences are KGHSH and LQKENI. Losses at the gene ends were 5 bases for V and 0 bases for J; bases not matched to a gene: 2. The CDR3 sequence is 15 residues long. The CDR3 DNA reads as TGTGCCAGCTCAGGGACAGGGGTAAGCACAGATACGCAGTATTTT. Its protein product is CASSGTGVSTDTQYF.

The rearrangement joins TRBV27 to TRBJ1-2, with TRBD1 identical over 10 bases. This CDR3 spans 18 amino acids. The V segment lost 2 bases and the J segment 2 bases; nucleotides outside the gene matches: 11. Germline CDR1 MNHEY, CDR2 SMNVEV (reference sequence). In DNA form, the CDR3 reads TGTGCCAGCAGTTTAAGGTTGGGGACAGGGGCCTCAAACTATGGCTACACCTTC. Protein product: CASSLRLGTGASNYGYTF.

This chain links TRBV18 with TRBJ2-3; the match to TRBD2 covers 8 bases. CDR3 size: 16 residues. Germline V lookup: CDR1 KGHSH, CDR2 LQKENI. With 6 bases clipped from V and 1 base from J, the junction kept 9 bases outside the gene matches. Here the CDR3 DNA reads TGTGCCAGCTCTCGCACTGTTAGCGGGGGCACAGATACGCAGTATTTT. It is translated as CASSRTVSGGTDTQYF.

The gene calls are TRBV24-1 and TRBJ2-7, with no clear D. The CDR3 totals 14 residues. The V gene's germline CDR1 is KGHDR and CDR2 SFDVKD. V lost 5 bases to trimming and J lost 3 bases, with 13 bases between them. CDR3 loop: CATSAAATFYEQYF. The CDR3 DNA follows: TGTGCCACCAGTGCCGCGGCGACCTTCTACGAGCAGTACTTC.

The chain couples TRBV6-5 to TRBJ2-1; 11 bases align to TRBD2. V was clipped by 5 bases and J by 3 bases; unmatched bases: 3. Per germline, CDR1 MNHEY and CDR2 SVGAGI. This CDR3 contains 15 residues. The CDR3 DNA sequence: TGTGCCAGCAGTCCCGGGACTAGCGGCTACAATGAGCAGTTCTTC. This sequence encodes CASSPGTSGYNEQFF.

The chain is built from TRBV6-6 and TRBJ1-3; tentative D call: TRBD1 (5 bases). This CDR3 is built from 16 residues. Trimming pared 6 bases from V and 1 base from J, leaving 16 bases between. Germline-derived CDR1 and CDR2 are MNHNY and SVGAGI (reference sequence). The CDR3 region has the DNA TGTGCCAGCAGCAACCAAGCAGGGTGGTCTGGAAACACCATATATTTT. It translates to CASSNQAGWSGNTIYF.

The chain uses TRBV7-8 and TRBJ1-5, with D perhaps matching TRBD1 (5 bases). This CDR3 comprises 17 residues. Germline V gene sequence: CDR1 SGHVS, CDR2 FQNEAQ. The V end was cut by 5 bases, the J end by 3 bases, with 20 bases between. As DNA, the CDR3 is TGTGCCAGCAGCATATCCTCCAAGGGGTCCTACAATCAGCCCCAGCATTTT. It specifies CASSISSKGSYNQPQHF.

This clone has only one observation. The chain joins TRBV3-1 (or the pseudogene TRBV3-2) to TRBJ1-2; D might be TRBD1 (6 bases). Germline V gives CDR1 LGHDT, CDR2 YNNKEL (reference sequence). Trimming pared 3 bases from V and 7 bases from J, leaving 12 bases between. The CDR3 covers 13 residues. CDR3 nucleotide sequence: TGTGCCAGCAGCCATATACAGGGCTCTGGCTACACCTTC. It translates to CASSHIQGSGYTF.

The CDR3 reads CASSLGDGRNQPQHF. CDR3 nucleotide sequence: TGTGCCAGCAGCTTAGGGGACGGTCGGAATCAGCCCCAGCATTTT. The chain has TRBV7-9 and TRBJ1-5; weak D call: TRBD1 (5 bases). Trimming took 1 base from V and 4 from J, leaving 11 bases between them. Germline assignment: CDR1 SEHNR and CDR2 FQNEAQ (reference sequence). The CDR3 consists of 15 residues.

V gene TRBV9 combines with J gene TRBJ1-1, with D tentatively TRBD1 (5 bases). The CDR3 runs 16 residues. V was clipped by 2 bases and J by 1 base, with 15 bases between them. Germline CDR1 and CDR2: SGDLS and YYNGEE. CDR3 sequence: CASSVSSGARNTEAFF. The CDR3 nucleotides read TGTGCCAGCAGCGTTTCCTCTGGGGCTAGGAACACTGAAGCTTTCTTT.

Here the CDR3 reads CASSLRWTVQETQYF. The DNA for the CDR3 is TGTGCCAGCAGTCTCCGGTGGACAGTCCAAGAGACCCAGTACTTC. The rearrangement joins TRBV6-5 to TRBJ2-5; D may be TRBD1 (6 bases). The CDR3 has 15 amino acids. Per germline, CDR1 MNHEY and CDR2 SVGAGI. Trimming took off 5 bases at V and 1 base at J, with 14 bases between the two ends.

This chain links TRBV4-1 with TRBJ1-1, with D possibly being TRBD1 (5 bases). Germline CDR1 reads MGHRA; CDR2 reads YSYEKL. This CDR3 is built from 14 residues. Trimming removed 4 bases at V and 5 bases at J, with 14 bases between. CDR3 sequence: CASSLGGVQTEAFF. CDR3 coding DNA: TGCGCCAGCAGCCTCGGGGGGGTTCAGACTGAAGCTTTCTTT.

The chain is built from TRBV11-2 and TRBJ1-2, with 8 nucleotides matching TRBD1. CDR3 length: 14 amino acids. In germline, CDR1 is SGHAT, CDR2 FQNNGV. V lost 5 bases to trimming and J lost 6 bases; unmatched junction nucleotides: 8. CDR3 DNA sequence: TGTGCCAGCAGCCCGCCGGGACAGGTCCATGGCTACACCTTC. This encodes CASSPPGQVHGYTF.

This chain links TRBV18 with TRBJ2-5; 7 bases fit TRBD2. V lost 0 bases to trimming and J lost 1 base; unmatched junction nucleotides: 2. CDR3 size: 15 residues. From germline, CDR1 is KGHSH and CDR2 LQKENI. This chain's CDR3 is CASSPPRLAQETQYF. CDR3 coding DNA: TGTGCCAGCTCACCACCGAGACTAGCCCAAGAGACCCAGTACTTC. The full variable domain, in which reference TRBV18 and TRBJ2-5 provide the parts outside the CDR3, is NAGVMQNPRHLVRRRGQEARLRCSPMKGHSHVYWYRQLPEEGLKFMVYLQKENIIDESGMPKERFSAEFPKEGPSILRIQQVVRGDSAAYFCASSPPRLAQETQYFGPGTRLLVL.

The V call is TRBV6-5, the J call TRBJ2-4; D may be TRBD1 (6 bases). Germline V gene sequence: CDR1 MNHEY, CDR2 SVGAGI. This CDR3 has 11 residues. The germline V and J ends were trimmed by 8 bases and 6 bases, with 8 bases remaining between them. The CDR3, as DNA: TGTGCCAGCGTCAGGGGAAACATTCAGTACTTC. This gives the protein CASVRGNIQYF.

The CDR3 coding sequence is TGTGCCAGCAGCTTAGGAGGGGCCGGGGAGCAGTACTTC. This encodes CASSLGGAGEQYF. The rearrangement uses TRBV11-2 and TRBJ2-7, with D perhaps being TRBD1 or TRBD2 (5 bases each). The CDR3 sequence is 13 residues long. Germline CDR1 and CDR2: SGHAT and FQNNGV. Trimming left V 1 base short and J 7 bases short, with 11 bases between.

Here the CDR3 DNA reads TGTGCCAGCTCACCGGGGCCAGGCTCCTACAATGAGCAGTTCTTC. Amino acid sequence: CASSPGPGSYNEQFF. The chain carries TRBV18 and TRBJ2-1; a weak D match, TRBD1 (5 bases). The CDR3 has 15 amino acids. Germline V CDR1 and CDR2: KGHSH, LQKENI. With 3 bases removed from V and 0 bases from J, the gap between germline ends came to 9 bases.